What follows describes a single TCR beta chain. Its specificity is unknown. The data originate from a study of T cell responses to AZD1222 COVID-19 vaccine. The study, taken as a whole, reports: Donors, mostly white British, included more females; clonal diversity was possibly underestimated.

Germline values: CDR1 LNHDA, CDR2 SQIVND (reference sequence). The V gene end was trimmed by 3 bases and the J gene end by 0 bases; junction bases not matched to a gene: 1. This CDR3 contains 16 residues. Profiled with immunoSEQ multiplex PCR; TCRdb holds only in-frame clones, not every one. The data show 80,000 or so clones, 92% seen once. This sequence originates from an adult who received the AZD1222 COVID-19 vaccine. The chain joins TRBV19 to TRBJ2-2, with 10 bases aligning to TRBD2. Sample: peripheral blood, taken 28 days after the second AZD1222 dose. The chain's CDR3 is CASSILAGANTGELFF. CDR3 bases: TGTGCCAGTAGTATTCTAGCGGGGGCGAACACCGGGGAGCTGTTTTTT.